This T cell receptor (beta chain) is from a study of CD8 T cells in ankylosing spondylitis (dated by TCRdb to between 2016 and 2019). General notes on the study: The study profiled T cell receptor beta repertoires in healthy donors and ankylosing spondylitis patients to find disease-linked TCR variants. Peripheral blood samples were taken, and synovial fluid was additionally collected from ankylosing spondylitis patients. In total, the full study cohort was made up of 110 or so healthy donors and 25 to 30 ankylosing spondylitis patients. Overall study results and their limits: In peripheral blood, the disease-linked clones were found at relatively low frequencies and had a CD8+ phenotype. Some motif variants had previously been reported in the synovial fluid and blood of reactive arthritis patients, which suggests shared mechanisms of disease initiation. A TCR beta motif made up of seven or eight highly homologous amino acid variants appeared to be characteristic of blood from ankylosing spondylitis patients. The disease-linked clones were reported to be significantly enriched in matched synovial fluid samples from ankylosing spondylitis patients.

Trimming at the junction amounts to 4 bases on V and 1 base on J, and the germline ends lie 11 bases apart. The CDR1 and CDR2 encoded by the germline V gene are SGHRS and YFSETQ. The cysteine opens and the phenylalanine closes a CDR3 of 14 amino acids. Of all the DNA, just the CDR3 is kept, 42 bases in frame from base 1. The instrument was an Illumina HiSeq 2500. TCR beta libraries were prepared by quantitative 5'-RACE with molecular barcodes. As for the authors' bioinformatics: Disease-linked TCR variants were identified with a new computational method built on a probabilistic model of VDJ rearrangement. TCRdb redid the processing of the public reads, applying fastp at Q25 and MiXCR, and retained in-frame beta chains. Every distinct CDR3 protein forms one entry, paired with its most common genes and DNA. The V and J calls here are based on TCRdb, not the publication. For this sample there are 100,000 or so distinct CDR3 sequences; 9% appear just once. Of the sample, approximately 30% is held by the ten largest clones.

This clonotype was picked up many times. The clone's antigen remains unknown. Base qualities are not recorded, but no much larger clone differs from it by a single base. The clonotype comes from a male donor with ankylosing spondylitis. The sequenced sample consisted of blood, either unsorted or a sorted T cell fraction (not recorded which). The V and J genes are TRBV5-1 and TRBJ2-5; there is no confident call for the D gene. The CDR3 protein sequence reads: CASSAPHVQETQYF. The sequenced DNA: TGCGCCAGCAGCGCCCCACATGTCCAAGAGACCCAGTACTTC. Here the CDR3 is joined to the reference TRBV5-1 and TRBJ2-5 genes, and the full variable domain is: KAGVTQTPRYLIKTRGQQVTLSCSPISGHRSVSWYQQTPGQGLQFLFEYFSETQRNKGNFPGRFSGRQFSNSRSEMNVSTLELGDSALYLCASSAPHVQETQYFGPGTRLLVL.